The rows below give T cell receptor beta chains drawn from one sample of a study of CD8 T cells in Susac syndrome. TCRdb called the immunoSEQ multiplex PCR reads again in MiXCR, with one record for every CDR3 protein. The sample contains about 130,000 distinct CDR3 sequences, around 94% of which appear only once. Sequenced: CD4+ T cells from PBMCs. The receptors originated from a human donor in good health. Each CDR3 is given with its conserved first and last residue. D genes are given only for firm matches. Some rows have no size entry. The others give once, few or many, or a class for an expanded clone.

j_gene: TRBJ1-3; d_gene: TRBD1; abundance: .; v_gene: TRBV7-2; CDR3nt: TGTGCCAGCAGCCCACAGGGGAACGGAAACACCATATATTTT; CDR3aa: CASSPQGNGNTIYF
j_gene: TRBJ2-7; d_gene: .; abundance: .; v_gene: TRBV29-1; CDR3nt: TGCAGCGTTGGGAGATCCTACGAGCAGTACTTC; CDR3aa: CSVGRSYEQYF
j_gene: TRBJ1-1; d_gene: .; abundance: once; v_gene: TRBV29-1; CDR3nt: TGCAGCGCTGGCGGGGGGTGGGGTATGAACACTGAAGCTTTCTTT; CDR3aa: CSAGGGWGMNTEAFF
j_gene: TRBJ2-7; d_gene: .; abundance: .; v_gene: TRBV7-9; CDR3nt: TGTGCCAGCAGCCCCCTTAAGGGGCCCGCCTCCTACGAGCAGTACTTC; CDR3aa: CASSPLKGPASYEQYF
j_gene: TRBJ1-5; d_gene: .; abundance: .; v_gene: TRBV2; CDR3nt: TGTGCCAGCAGTCGTACTGGAAATCAGCCCCAGCATTTT; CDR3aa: CASSRTGNQPQHF
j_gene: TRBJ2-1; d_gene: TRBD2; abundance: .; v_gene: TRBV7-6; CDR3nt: TGTGCCAGCAGACCAAATTACGGACTAGCGGGAGGGCCGAGTTTCTTC; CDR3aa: CASRPNYGLAGGPSFF
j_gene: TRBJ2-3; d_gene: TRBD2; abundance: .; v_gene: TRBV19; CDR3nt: TGTGCCAGTATGGGGGGGGTCCAAGATACGCAGTATTTT; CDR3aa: CASMGGVQDTQYF
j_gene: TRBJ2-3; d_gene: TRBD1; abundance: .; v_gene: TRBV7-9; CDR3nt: TGTGCCAGCAGCTTAGTCGGACAGGGTAGCACAGATACGCAGTATTTT; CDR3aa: CASSLVGQGSTDTQYF
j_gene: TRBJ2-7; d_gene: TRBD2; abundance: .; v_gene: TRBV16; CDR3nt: TGTGCCAGCAGCCAATGGGCTAGCGGTGAGGTCGAGCAGTACTTC; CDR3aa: CASSQWASGEVEQYF
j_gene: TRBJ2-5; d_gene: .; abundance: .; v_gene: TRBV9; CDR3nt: TGTGCCAGCAGCGTAGAGATCGCGGGGCGGGAGACCCAGTACTTC; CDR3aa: CASSVEIAGRETQYF
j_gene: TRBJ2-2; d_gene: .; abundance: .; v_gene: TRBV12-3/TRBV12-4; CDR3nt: TGTGCCAGCAGTTTTCAGCTCGGCACCGGGGAGCTGTTTTTT; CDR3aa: CASSFQLGTGELFF
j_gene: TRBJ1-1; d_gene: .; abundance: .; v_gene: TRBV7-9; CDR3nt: TGTGCCAGCAGCGCCGAAGGGCGGACTGAAGCTTTCTTT; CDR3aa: CASSAEGRTEAFF
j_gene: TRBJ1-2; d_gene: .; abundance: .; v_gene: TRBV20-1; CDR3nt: TGCAGTGCTAGCCCCCCGCAGGAGGGGCCCTATGGCTACACCTTC; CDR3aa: CSASPPQEGPYGYTF
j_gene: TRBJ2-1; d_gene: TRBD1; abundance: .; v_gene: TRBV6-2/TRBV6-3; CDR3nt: TGTGCCAGCAACCGGTTAAGGGACAGGGAAAACAATGAGCAGTTCTTC; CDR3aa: CASNRLRDRENNEQFF
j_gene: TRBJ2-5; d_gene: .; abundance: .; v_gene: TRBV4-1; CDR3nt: TGCGCCAGCAGCCCCCAAGGGACCGAACAAGAGACCCAGTACTTC; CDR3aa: CASSPQGTEQETQYF
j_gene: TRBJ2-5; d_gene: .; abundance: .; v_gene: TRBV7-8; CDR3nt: TGTGCCAGCAGCTTAGCTCTGACAGAAGGGACCCAGTACTTC; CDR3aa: CASSLALTEGTQYF
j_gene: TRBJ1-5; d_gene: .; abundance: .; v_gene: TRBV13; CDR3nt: TGTGCCAGCAGCTCGCGGGACGCCGATCAGCCCCAGCATTTT; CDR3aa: CASSSRDADQPQHF
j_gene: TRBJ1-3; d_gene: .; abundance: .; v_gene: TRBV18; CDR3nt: TGTGCCAGCTCACCACAAGAAGGGGGTGTCTCTGGAAACACCATATATTTT; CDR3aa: CASSPQEGGVSGNTIYF
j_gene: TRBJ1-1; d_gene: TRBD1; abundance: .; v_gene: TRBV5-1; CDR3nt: TGCGCCAGCAGCTTCGTCCAGGGGGCGTCTGAAGCTTTCTTT; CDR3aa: CASSFVQGASEAFF
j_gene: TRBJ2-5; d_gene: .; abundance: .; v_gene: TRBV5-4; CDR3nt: TGTGCCAGCAGCTCCCTGCTAGATTGGGGAGAGACCCAGTACTTC; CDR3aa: CASSSLLDWGETQYF
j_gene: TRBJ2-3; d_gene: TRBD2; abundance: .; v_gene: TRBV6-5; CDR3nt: TGTGCCAGCAGTTACTCGGGCGGGAGGGCCACAGATACGCAGTATTTT; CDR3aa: CASSYSGGRATDTQYF
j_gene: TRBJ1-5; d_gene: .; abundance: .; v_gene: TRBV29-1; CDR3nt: TGCAGCGTTGGGGTGCCCAATCAGCCCCAGCATTTT; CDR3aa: CSVGVPNQPQHF
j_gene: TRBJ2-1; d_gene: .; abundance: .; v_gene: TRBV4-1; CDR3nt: TGCGCCAGCAGCCAAGAAGGAGCGGGCTACTACAATGAGCAGTTCTTC; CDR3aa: CASSQEGAGYYNEQFF
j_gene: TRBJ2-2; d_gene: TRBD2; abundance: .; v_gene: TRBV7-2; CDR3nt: TGTGCCAGCAGCTTAGCGCTCCTGGCGGGAGGTATCTCTAAAGGGGAGCTGTTTTTT; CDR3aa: CASSLALLAGGISKGELFF
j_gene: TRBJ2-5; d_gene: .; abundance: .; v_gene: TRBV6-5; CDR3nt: TGTGCCAGCAGTCTCTTTCACCAAGAGACCCAGTACTTC; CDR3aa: CASSLFHQETQYF
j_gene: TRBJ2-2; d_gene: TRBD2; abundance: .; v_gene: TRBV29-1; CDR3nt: TGCAGCACAACTAGCGGGAGCACCACCGGGGAGCTGTTTTTT; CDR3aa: CSTTSGSTTGELFF
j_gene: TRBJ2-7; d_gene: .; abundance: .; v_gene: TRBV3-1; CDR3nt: TGTGCCAGCAGCCCATCAAGACAGGCCGGGCAGTACTTC; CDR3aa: CASSPSRQAGQYF
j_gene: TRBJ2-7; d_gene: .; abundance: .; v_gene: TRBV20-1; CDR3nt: TGCAGTGCTAGGGTAGTCACGGGGGACGAGCAGTACTTC; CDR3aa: CSARVVTGDEQYF
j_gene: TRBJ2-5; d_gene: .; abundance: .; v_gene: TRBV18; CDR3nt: TGTGCCAGCTCCCCCTCGGAAGAGACCCAGCACTTC; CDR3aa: CASSPSEETQHF
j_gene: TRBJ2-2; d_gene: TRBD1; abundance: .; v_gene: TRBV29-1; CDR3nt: TGCAGCGTCGCTTCAGGAACAGGGGTAACCGGGGAGCTGTTTTTT; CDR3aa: CSVASGTGVTGELFF
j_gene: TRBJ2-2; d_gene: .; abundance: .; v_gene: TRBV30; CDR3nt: TGTGCCTGGACTGCCGGCCAGGGATATAGTACCGGGGAGCTGTTTTTT; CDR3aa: CAWTAGQGYSTGELFF
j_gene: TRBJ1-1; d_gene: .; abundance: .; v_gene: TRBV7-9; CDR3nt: TGTGCCAGCAGCTTAGAGGGACCGAACACTGAAGCTTTCTTT; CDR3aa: CASSLEGPNTEAFF
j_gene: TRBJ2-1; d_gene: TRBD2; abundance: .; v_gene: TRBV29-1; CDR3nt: TGCAGCGTTAGGGGACTAGCGGGAAACAATGAGCAGTTCTTC; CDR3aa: CSVRGLAGNNEQFF
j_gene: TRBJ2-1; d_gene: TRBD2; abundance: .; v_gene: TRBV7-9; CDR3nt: TGTGCCAGCAGCCCGCTAGCGGGAGCCTTCAATGAGCAGTTCTTC; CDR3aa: CASSPLAGAFNEQFF
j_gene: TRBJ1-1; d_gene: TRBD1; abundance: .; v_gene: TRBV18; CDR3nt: TGTGCCAGCTCATCTTTGGACAGGGACACTGAAGCTTTCTTT; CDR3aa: CASSSLDRDTEAFF
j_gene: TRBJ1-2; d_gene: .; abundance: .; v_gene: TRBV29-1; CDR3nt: TGCAGCGTCGTTGATCTCGGGGCGGGGTATGGCTACACCTTC; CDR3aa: CSVVDLGAGYGYTF
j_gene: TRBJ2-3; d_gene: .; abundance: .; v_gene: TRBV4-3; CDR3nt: TGCGCCAGCAGCCCCGGGGAAGCGCCAGATACGCAGTATTTT; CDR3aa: CASSPGEAPDTQYF
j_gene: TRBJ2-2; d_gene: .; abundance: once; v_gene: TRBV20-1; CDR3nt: TGCAGTGCTAGGGGCGGGAACACCGGGGAGCTGTTTTTT; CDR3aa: CSARGGNTGELFF
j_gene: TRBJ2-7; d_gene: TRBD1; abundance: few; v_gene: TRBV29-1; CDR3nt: TGCAGCGTTTCCGGGACAGGCTACGAGCAGTACTTC; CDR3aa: CSVSGTGYEQYF
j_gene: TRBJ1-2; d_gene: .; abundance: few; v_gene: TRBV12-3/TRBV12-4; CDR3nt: TGTGCCAGCAGTTTAAGTTCGGGAGACTATGGCTACACCTTC; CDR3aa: CASSLSSGDYGYTF
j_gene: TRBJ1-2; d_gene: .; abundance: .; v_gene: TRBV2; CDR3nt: TGTGCCAGCCACCAGGGAGGGGGCTACACCTTC; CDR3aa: CASHQGGGYTF
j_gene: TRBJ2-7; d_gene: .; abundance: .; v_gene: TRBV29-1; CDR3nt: TGCAGCATTCGGGACCCACGGAGCTACGAGCAGTACTTC; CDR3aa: CSIRDPRSYEQYF
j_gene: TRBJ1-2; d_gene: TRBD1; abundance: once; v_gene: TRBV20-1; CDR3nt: TGCAGTGCTAGACTGGACAGGGGCTATGGCTACACCTTC; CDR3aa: CSARLDRGYGYTF
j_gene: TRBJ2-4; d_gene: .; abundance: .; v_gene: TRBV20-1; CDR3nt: TGCAGTGCTCCCCGGTCAGCAGTCAAAAACATTCAGTACTTC; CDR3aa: CSAPRSAVKNIQYF
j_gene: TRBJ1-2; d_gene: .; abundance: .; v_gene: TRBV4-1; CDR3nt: TGCGCCAGCAGCCAAGATTCAGGGGCAAGGTATGGCTACACCTTC; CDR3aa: CASSQDSGARYGYTF
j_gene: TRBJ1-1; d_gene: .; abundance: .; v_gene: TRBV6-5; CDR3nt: TGTGCCAGCAGTTACTCGGGGGCCCAAGCTTTCTTT; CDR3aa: CASSYSGAQAFF
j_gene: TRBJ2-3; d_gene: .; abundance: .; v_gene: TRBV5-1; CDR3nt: TGCGCCAGCAGACACGGTGATCAGATAACAGATACGCAGTATTTT; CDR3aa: CASRHGDQITDTQYF
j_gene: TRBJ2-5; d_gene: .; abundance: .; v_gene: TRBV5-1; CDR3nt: TGCGCCAGCAGCTTCGGCGGGGTCAACCAAGAGACCCAGTACTTC; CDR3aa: CASSFGGVNQETQYF
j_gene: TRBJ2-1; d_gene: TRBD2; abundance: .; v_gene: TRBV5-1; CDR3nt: TGCGCCAGCAGCTCCCAAGCGACTAGCGGGAGCTTTAAACCCCATGAGCAGTTCTTC; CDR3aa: CASSSQATSGSFKPHEQFF
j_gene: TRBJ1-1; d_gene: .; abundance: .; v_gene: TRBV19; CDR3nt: TGTGCCAGTAGTATTTCAGGGTATGAAGCTTTCTTT; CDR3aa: CASSISGYEAFF
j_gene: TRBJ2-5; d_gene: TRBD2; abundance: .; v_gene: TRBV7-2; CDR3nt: TGTGCCAGCAGCTCTGTGACTAGCGGGAGAGAGACCCAGTACTTC; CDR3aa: CASSSVTSGRETQYF
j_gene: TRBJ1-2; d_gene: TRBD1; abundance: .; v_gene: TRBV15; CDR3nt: TGTGCCACCAGCAGAGATAACAGGGGGCTTGGCTACACCTTC; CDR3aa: CATSRDNRGLGYTF
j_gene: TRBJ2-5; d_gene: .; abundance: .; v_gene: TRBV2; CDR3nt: TGTGCCAGCAGGGACCGGACGGGGCGGGAGACCCAGTACTTC; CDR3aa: CASRDRTGRETQYF
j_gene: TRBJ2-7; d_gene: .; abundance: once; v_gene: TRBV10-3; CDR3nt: TGTGCCATCAGTGCGCAGGACGGAACCTACGAGCAGTACTTC; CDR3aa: CAISAQDGTYEQYF
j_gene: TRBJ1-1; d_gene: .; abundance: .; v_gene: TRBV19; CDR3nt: TGTGCCAGTAGTCAAGGCGGGCTGAACACTGAAGCTTTCTTT; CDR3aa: CASSQGGLNTEAFF